This T cell receptor (beta chain) was profiled in a study of cytomegalovirus exposure and HLA in healthy donors. Overall study findings and caveats: Testing in vitro showed three CMV-associated chains specific for CMV antigens.

Turning to this clone: Its antigen remains unidentified.

TCRdb's table, derived via immunoSEQ multiplex PCR, lists solely in-frame clones and lacks some. The data show 250,000 to 300,000 clones, 65% to 90% seen once. The germline CDR1 and CDR2 sequences are SGHNT and YENEEA. Trimming took 0 bases from V and 8 from J, leaving 10 bases between them. The CDR3 extends over 13 amino acids. The sample was PBMCs. The chain is built from TRBV11-3 and TRBJ1-1; D is undetermined. The clonotype comes from a woman aged 18-30 years in good health and CMV-seronegative. The CDR3: CASSLDEWREAFF. The DNA of the CDR3 is TGTGCCAGCAGCTTAGATGAGTGGAGGGAAGCTTTCTTT.